This T cell receptor (beta chain) appears in the sequencing data of a study of blood T cell repertoires in COVID-19. Study details: Spain, Italy and the United States supplied samples that represented acute and convalescent COVID-19. PBMCs, B-cell-depleted T cells, or T cells provided the cDNA or gDNA that made up the material.

Original handling: The assay estimated nucleated cells by amplifying reference gene primers. Clones were read by immunoSEQ multiplex PCR, and TCRdb kept only the in-frame ones, dropping some. V and J calls and clone size are as listed in that table; D and trimming were resolved from the DNA. Seen here are around 300,000 clones, under 90% observed once, and the top ten hold 2% to 2.5%. What was sequenced was peripheral blood. This TCR was recovered from a man over 45 with acute or convalescent COVID-19.

The CDR3 reads CAWSVISGANEQYF. Here the CDR3 DNA reads TGTGCCTGGAGTGTTATCTCAGGGGCGAACGAGCAGTACTTC. The V call is TRBV30, the J call TRBJ2-7; D possibly corresponds to TRBD1 (6 bases). V was cut by 0 bases and J by 5 bases, with 14 bases left in between. The CDR3 length is 14 residues. Germline V gene sequence: CDR1 GTSNPN, CDR2 SVGIG (reference sequence).